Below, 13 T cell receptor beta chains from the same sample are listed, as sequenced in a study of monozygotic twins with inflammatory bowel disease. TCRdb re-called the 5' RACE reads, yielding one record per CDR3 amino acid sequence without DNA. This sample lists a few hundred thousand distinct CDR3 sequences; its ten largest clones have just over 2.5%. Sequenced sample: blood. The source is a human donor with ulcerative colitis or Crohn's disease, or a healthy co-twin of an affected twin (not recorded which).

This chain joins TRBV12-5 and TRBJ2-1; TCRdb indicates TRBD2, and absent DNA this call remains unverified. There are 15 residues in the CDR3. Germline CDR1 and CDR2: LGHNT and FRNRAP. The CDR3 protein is CASGQGTSGGNEQFF.

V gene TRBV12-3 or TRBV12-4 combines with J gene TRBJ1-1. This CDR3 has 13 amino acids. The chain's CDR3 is CASRPTTNTEAFF.

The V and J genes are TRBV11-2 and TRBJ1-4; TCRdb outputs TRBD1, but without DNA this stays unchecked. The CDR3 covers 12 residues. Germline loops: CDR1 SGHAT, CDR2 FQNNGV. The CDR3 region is CASSFWGEKLFF.

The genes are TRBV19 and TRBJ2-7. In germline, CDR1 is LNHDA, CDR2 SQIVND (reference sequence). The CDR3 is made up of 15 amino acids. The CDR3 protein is CASKRSDRDSYEQYF.

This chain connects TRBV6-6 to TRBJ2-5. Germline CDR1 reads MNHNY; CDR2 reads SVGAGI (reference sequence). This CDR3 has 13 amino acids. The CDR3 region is CASSYPGPETQYF.

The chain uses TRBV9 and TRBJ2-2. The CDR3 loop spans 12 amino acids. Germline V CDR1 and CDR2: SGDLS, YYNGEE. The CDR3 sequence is CASSVGSGELFF. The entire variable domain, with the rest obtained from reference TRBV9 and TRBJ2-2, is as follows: DSGVTQTPKHLITATGQRVTLRCSPRSGDLSVYWYQQSLDQGLQFLIQYYNGEERAKGNILERFSAQQFPDLHSELNLSSLELGDSALYFCASSVGSGELFFGEGSRLTVL.

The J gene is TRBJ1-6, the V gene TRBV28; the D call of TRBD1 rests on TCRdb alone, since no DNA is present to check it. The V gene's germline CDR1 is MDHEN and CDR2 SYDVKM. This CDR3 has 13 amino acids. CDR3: CASTLRGNSPLHF.

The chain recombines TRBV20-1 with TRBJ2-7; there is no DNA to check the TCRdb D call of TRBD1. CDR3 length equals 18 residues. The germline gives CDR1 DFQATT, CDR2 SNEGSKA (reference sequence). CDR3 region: CSARDEADRGWSSYEQYF.

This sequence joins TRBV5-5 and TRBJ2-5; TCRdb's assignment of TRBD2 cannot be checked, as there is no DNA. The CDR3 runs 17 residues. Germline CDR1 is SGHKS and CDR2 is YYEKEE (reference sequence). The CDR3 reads CASSPETSGGIQETQYF.

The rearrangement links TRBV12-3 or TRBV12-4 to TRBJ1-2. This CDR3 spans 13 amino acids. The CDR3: CASSLLEELGYTF.

CDR3 region: CASSQDPGLAEADTQYF. This rearrangement joins TRBV4-2 to TRBJ2-3; TCRdb selects TRBD2, and the lack of DNA leaves this call unchecked. Per the germline V gene, CDR1 is LGHNA and CDR2 is YNFKEQ. This CDR3 contains 17 residues.

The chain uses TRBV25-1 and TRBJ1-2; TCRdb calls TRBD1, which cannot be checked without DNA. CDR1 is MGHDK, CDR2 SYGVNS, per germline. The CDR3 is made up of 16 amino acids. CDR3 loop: CASSEFRGQGAGGYTF.

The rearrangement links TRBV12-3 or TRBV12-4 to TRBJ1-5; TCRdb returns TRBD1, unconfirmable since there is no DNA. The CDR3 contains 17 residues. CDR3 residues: CASSNPGTGAGNQPQHF.